These 13 T cell receptor beta chains came from one sample sequenced in a study of response to subunit inactivated influenza vaccine (dated by TCRdb to 2016 to 2018). Library construction relied on RT-PCR. The listed sequencing device is Illumina HiSeq 2500. In TCRdb, the public reads were trimmed at Q25 with fastp and aligned with MiXCR, with productive beta chains retained. Each CDR3 protein appears once, grouped with its most common genes and DNA. The sample has approximately 520,000 distinct CDR3 sequences on record, about 17% of them singletons. Approximately 3% of the sample lies in the top ten. Sequencing used CD4+ T cells sorted from PBMCs, obtained around 25 months after vaccination. The source of these receptors is a man between 45 and 75 years old who received an inactivated influenza vaccine. Donor details come from another sample of the same person, matched by shared clones.

This sequence joins TRBV10-2 and TRBJ1-2; the D is unclear. Germline CDR1 and CDR2: WSHSY and SAAADI. The germline V and J ends were trimmed by 6 bases and 1 base, with 6 bases remaining between them. The CDR3 is 12 residues long. This chain's CDR3 is CASRLDNYGYTF. The CDR3 DNA reads TGCGCCAGCAGACTGGATAACTATGGCTACACCTTC.

This clonotype was seen more than once but under ten times. This CDR3 is CATSPDLNYGYTF. The DNA of the CDR3 is TGTGCCACCAGCCCGGACCTTAACTATGGCTACACCTTC. The rearrangement links TRBV15 to TRBJ1-2; D unresolved. Germline loops: CDR1 LNHNV, CDR2 YYDKDF (reference sequence). Trimming removed 5 bases at V and 1 base at J, with 8 bases between. This CDR3 has 13 amino acids.

This clonotype occurred a few times. CDR3 sequence: CASSPYSTDTQYF. The CDR3 DNA reads TGTGCCAGCAGCCCATATTCCACAGATACGCAGTATTTT. The chain links TRBV5-5 to TRBJ2-3; D is undetermined. This CDR3 has 13 residues. V shed 4 bases and J shed 2 bases, with 8 bases lying between them. Germline V gene sequence: CDR1 SGHKS, CDR2 YYEKEE (reference sequence).

There are many counts of this clonotype. The CDR3 here is CASSVAYSGGEETQYF. In DNA, the CDR3 is TGTGCCAGCAGCGTAGCTTATTCCGGGGGGGAAGAGACCCAGTACTTC. The V and J genes are TRBV9 and TRBJ2-5; 8 nucleotides agree with TRBD2. Germline values: CDR1 SGDLS, CDR2 YYNGEE. The CDR3 totals 16 residues. Trimming took 0 bases from V and 3 from J; bases not matched to a gene: 7. The full variable domain, in which reference TRBV9 and TRBJ2-5 provide the parts outside the CDR3, is DSGVTQTPKHLITATGQRVTLRCSPRSGDLSVYWYQQSLDQGLQFLIQYYNGEERAKGNILERFSAQQFPDLHSELNLSSLELGDSALYFCASSVAYSGGEETQYFGPGTRLLVL.

The chain carries TRBV12-3 or TRBV12-4 and TRBJ2-1; D gene unclear. With 6 bases removed from V and 0 bases from J, the gap between germline ends came to 9 bases. The CDR3 has 14 residues. CDR3 loop: CASSRKNSYNEQFF. The CDR3 region has the DNA TGTGCCAGCAGCCGTAAAAACTCCTACAATGAGCAGTTCTTC.

The CDR3 DNA follows: TGTGCCAGCAGTTCAGGGGCCGGTGGGACATTCAGGCCCCTCCACTTT. Protein product: CASSSGAGGTFRPLHF. The chain joins TRBV7-9 to TRBJ1-6; perhaps TRBD1 as D (6 bases). V was clipped by 6 bases and J by 13 bases, with 25 bases between them. Germline loops: CDR1 SEHNR, CDR2 FQNEAQ (reference sequence). CDR3 length equals 16 residues.

This clonotype was observed a few times. V gene TRBV28 combines with J gene TRBJ1-2, with a weak D call TRBD1 (6 bases). The CDR3 runs 14 residues. CDR1 and CDR2 (germline): MDHEN, SYDVKM. V lost 5 bases and J lost 6, with 16 bases in between. The CDR3 DNA reads TGTGCCAGCAGTGTATACAGGGCCCCGGATGGCTACACCTTC. This gives the protein CASSVYRAPDGYTF.

This chain connects TRBV3-1 to TRBJ1-1, with D maybe TRBD1 (5 bases). The germline V gene has CDR1 LGHDT and CDR2 YNNKEL (reference sequence). The CDR3 is 14 residues long. V lost 5 bases and J 0 bases, leaving 10 bases between the germline ends. CDR3 nucleotides: TGTGCCAGCAGCTCCTGGACACTGAACACTGAAGCTTTCTTT. It translates to CASSSWTLNTEAFF.

This clonotype showed up just a few times. This sequence joins TRBV28 and TRBJ2-7, with 9 bases fitting TRBD1. The junction had 6 bases not matched to a gene; V was cut back by 4 bases and J by 2 bases. The CDR3 length is 15 residues. The germline gives CDR1 MDHEN, CDR2 SYDVKM. In DNA, the CDR3 is TGTGCCAGCAGTTCTCCCGGGACAGGGACCTACGAGCAGTACTTC. Protein: CASSSPGTGTYEQYF.

This clonotype was observed a few times. The rearrangement links TRBV12-3 or TRBV12-4 to TRBJ2-5, with 10 nucleotides matching TRBD1. The CDR3 consists of 15 residues. Losses at the gene ends were 5 bases for V and 4 bases for J; bases not matched to a gene: 7. CDR3 loop: CASSGLGQGRETQYF. DNA of the CDR3: TGTGCCAGCAGTGGGTTGGGACAGGGGCGAGAGACCCAGTACTTC.

This clonotype was observed many times. The chain carries TRBV7-2 and TRBJ2-7; no clear D. The CDR3 covers 12 residues. CDR1 and CDR2 (germline): SGHTA, FQGNSA. Trimming pared 1 base from V and 4 bases from J, leaving 5 bases between. CDR3 sequence (DNA): TGTGCCAGCAGCTTAGACGCGTACGAGCAGTACTTC. Translating it yields CASSLDAYEQYF.

The rearrangement links TRBV6-5 to TRBJ2-3; 12 bases agree with TRBD2. Per germline, CDR1 MNHEY and CDR2 SVGAGI. V lost 0 bases to trimming and J lost 8 bases; unmatched junction nucleotides: 9. CDR3 length: 17 residues. DNA of the CDR3: TGTGCCAGCAGTTACTCGACTAGCGGGAGCTTGTCGCCTACGCAGTATTTT. Translated: CASSYSTSGSLSPTQYF.

V usage is TRBV4-1 and J usage is TRBJ2-4, with TRBD2 as a possible D gene (6 bases). The CDR3 totals 18 residues. V was pared by 0 bases and J by 0 bases, with 15 bases between. Germline CDR1 MGHRA, CDR2 YSYEKL. The CDR3, as DNA: TGCGCCAGCAGCCAAGATGCTAGCGTGGGGTTAGCCAAAAACATTCAGTACTTC. Translation: CASSQDASVGLAKNIQYF.